The clone carrying this T cell receptor beta chain was seen a few times. The source of the sample is a study of Graves' ophthalmopathy and Graves' hyperthyroidism. Scientists amplified the TCR beta CDR3 regions from RNA transcripts. The workflow started with a first-round RT-PCR run with HTBI primers and then moved on to a second-round multiplex PCR. TCRdb itself ran the multiplex PCR reads through MiXCR, one entry per CDR3 protein. This table has about 590,000 distinct CDR3 sequences, approximately 35% appearing once. The sequenced sample consisted of peripheral blood or thyroid tissue (not recorded which). The sequence derives from an adult man with Graves' hyperthyroidism.

The CDR3: CASRETGGVREKLFF. CDR3 DNA: TGCGCCAGCAGGGAAACAGGGGGAGTGAGGGAAAAACTGTTTTTT. The rearrangement joins TRBV10-2 to TRBJ1-4, with TRBD1 matching over 8 bases. The germline V gene encodes CDR1 WSHSY and CDR2 SAAADI. This CDR3 comprises 15 residues. Germline trimming cut 6 bases from V and 8 bases from J; bases unmatched to any gene: 11.